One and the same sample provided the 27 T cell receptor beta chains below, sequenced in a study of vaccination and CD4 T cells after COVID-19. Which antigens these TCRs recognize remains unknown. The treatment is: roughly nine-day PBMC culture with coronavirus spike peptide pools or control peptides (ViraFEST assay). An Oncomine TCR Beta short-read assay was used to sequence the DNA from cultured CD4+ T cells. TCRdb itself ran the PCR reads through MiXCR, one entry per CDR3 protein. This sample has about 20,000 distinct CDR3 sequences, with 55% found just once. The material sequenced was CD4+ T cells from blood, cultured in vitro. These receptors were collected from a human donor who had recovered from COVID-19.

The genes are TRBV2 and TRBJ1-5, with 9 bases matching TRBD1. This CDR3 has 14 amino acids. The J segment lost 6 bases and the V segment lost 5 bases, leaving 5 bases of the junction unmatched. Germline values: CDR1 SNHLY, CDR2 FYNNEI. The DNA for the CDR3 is TGTGCCAGCAGTTTCTGGGACAGGGCTCAGCCCCAGCATTTT. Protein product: CASSFWDRAQPQHF.

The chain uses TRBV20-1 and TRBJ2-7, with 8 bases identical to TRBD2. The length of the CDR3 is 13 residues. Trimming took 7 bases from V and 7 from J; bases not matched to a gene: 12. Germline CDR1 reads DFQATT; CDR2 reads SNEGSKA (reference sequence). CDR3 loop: CSDAREALGEQYF. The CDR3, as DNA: TGCAGTGATGCGCGGGAGGCCCTCGGGGAGCAGTACTTC.

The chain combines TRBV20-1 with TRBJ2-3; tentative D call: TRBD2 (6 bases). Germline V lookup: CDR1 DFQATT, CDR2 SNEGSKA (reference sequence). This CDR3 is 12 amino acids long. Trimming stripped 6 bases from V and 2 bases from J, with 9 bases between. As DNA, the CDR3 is TGCAGTGCCGGACTAACCACAGATACGCAGTATTTT. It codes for CSAGLTTDTQYF.

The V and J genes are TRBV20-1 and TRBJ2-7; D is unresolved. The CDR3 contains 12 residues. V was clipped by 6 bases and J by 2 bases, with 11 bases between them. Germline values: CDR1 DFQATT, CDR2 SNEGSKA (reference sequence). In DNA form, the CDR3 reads TGCAGTGCCCCCAAGACGGCCTACGAGCAGTACTTC. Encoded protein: CSAPKTAYEQYF.

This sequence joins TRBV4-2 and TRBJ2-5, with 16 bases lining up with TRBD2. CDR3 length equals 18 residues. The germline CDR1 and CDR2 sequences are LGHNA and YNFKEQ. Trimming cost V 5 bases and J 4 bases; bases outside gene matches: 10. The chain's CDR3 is CASSDGTSGGAVLETQYF. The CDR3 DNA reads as TGTGCCAGCAGCGACGGGACTAGCGGGGGGGCCGTGTTAGAGACCCAGTACTTC.

In DNA form, the CDR3 reads TGCAGTGCTCCCGGGACAGGTTTCACAGATACGCAGTATTTT. Translated: CSAPGTGFTDTQYF. The genes are TRBV20-1 and TRBJ2-3; TRBD1 aligns across 8 bases. CDR1 and CDR2 from the germline V gene are DFQATT and SNEGSKA (reference sequence). The CDR3 is 14 amino acids. The junction had 6 bases not matched to a gene; V was cut back by 5 bases and J by 2 bases.

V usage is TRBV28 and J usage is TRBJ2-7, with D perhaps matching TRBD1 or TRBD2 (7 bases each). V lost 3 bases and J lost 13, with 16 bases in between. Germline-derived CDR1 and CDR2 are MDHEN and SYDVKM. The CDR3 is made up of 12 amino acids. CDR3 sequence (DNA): TGTGCCAGCAGTTTGGGGCAGGGGGGGAACTACTTC. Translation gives CASSLGQGGNYF.

CDR3 bases: TGTGCCAGCAGCCGGGGGAGGGACAGGGCGTCAGATACGCAGTATTTT. It encodes CASSRGRDRASDTQYF. The rearrangement joins TRBV14 to TRBJ2-3; TRBD1 agrees at 9 bases. The CDR3 length is 16 residues. V dropped 4 bases and J dropped 4; count of bases not matched to a gene: 9. Germline-derived CDR1 and CDR2 are SGHDN and FVKESK.

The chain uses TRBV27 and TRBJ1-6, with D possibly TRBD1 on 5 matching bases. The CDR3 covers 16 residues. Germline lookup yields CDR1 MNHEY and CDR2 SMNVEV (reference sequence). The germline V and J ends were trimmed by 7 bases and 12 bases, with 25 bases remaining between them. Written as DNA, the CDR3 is TGTGCCAGCATTTCCGGGGGGGGGACCCAGGAAAGACCCCTCCACTTT. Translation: CASISGGGTQERPLHF.

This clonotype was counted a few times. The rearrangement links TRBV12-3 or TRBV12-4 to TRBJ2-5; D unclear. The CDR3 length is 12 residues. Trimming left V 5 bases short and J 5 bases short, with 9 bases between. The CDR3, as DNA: TGTGCCAGCAGTCCTTCCGGGGAGACCCAGTACTTC. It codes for CASSPSGETQYF.

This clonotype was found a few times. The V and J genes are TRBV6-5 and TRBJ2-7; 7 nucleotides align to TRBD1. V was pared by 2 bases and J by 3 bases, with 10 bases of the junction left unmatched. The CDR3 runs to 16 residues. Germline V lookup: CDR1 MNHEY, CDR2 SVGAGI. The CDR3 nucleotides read TGTGCCAGCAGTTACGAATCACAGGGGATTTACTACGAGCAGTACTTC. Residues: CASSYESQGIYYEQYF.

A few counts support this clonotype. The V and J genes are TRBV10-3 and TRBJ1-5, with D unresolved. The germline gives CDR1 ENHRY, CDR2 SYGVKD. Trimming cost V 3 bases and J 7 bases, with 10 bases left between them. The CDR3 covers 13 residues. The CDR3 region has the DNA TGTGCCATCAGTGAACCAGGACGCCAGCCCCAGCATTTT. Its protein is CAISEPGRQPQHF.

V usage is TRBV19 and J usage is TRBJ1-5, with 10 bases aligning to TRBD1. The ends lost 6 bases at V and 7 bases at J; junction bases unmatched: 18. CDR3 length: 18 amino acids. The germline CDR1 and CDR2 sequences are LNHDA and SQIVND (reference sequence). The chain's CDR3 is CASRPGQGTGQKFQPQHF. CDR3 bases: TGTGCCAGTAGGCCGGGACAGGGGACCGGTCAAAAATTCCAGCCCCAGCATTTT.

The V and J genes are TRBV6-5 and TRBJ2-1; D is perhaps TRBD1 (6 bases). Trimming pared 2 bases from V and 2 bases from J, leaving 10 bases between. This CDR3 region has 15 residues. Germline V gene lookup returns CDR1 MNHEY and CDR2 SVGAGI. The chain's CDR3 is CASSYIGGTYNEQFF. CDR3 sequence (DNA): TGTGCCAGCAGTTACATAGGGGGAACCTACAATGAGCAGTTCTTC.

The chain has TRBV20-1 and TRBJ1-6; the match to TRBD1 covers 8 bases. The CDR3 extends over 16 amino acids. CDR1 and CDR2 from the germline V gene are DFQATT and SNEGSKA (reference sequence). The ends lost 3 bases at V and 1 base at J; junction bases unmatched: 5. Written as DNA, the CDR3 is TGCAGTGCTAGTTCGCAGGGGGCATCCTATAATTCACCCCTCCACTTT. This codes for CSASSQGASYNSPLHF.

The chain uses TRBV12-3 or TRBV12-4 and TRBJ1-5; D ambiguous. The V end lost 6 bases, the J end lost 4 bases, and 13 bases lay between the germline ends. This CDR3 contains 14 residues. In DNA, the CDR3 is TGTGCCAGCAGCTTCGACGGCCGAAATCAGCCCCAGCATTTT. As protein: CASSFDGRNQPQHF.

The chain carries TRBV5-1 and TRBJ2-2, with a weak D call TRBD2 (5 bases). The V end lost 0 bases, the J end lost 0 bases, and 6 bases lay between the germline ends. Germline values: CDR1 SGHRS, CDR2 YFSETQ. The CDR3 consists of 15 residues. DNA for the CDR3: TGCGCCAGCAGCTTGGCGGGGTCGAACACCGGGGAGCTGTTTTTT. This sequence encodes CASSLAGSNTGELFF.

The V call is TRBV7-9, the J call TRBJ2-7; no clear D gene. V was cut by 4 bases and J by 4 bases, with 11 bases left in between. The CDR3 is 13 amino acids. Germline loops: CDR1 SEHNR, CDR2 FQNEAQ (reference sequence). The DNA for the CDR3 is TGTGCCAGCAGCTCTATTGGACCTTACGAGCAGTACTTC. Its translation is CASSSIGPYEQYF.

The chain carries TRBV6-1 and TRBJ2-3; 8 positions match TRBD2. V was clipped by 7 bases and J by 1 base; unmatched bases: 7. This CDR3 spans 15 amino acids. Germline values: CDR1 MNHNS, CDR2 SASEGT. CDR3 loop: CASKISGAGTDTQYF. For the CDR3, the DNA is TGTGCCAGCAAGATTAGCGGGGCTGGCACAGATACGCAGTATTTT.

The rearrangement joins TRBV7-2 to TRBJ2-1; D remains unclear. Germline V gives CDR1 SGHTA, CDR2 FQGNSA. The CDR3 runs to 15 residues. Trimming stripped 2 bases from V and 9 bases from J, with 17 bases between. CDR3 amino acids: CASSLIHAAESEQFF. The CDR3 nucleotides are TGTGCCAGCAGCTTAATACATGCCGCGGAGAGTGAGCAGTTCTTC.

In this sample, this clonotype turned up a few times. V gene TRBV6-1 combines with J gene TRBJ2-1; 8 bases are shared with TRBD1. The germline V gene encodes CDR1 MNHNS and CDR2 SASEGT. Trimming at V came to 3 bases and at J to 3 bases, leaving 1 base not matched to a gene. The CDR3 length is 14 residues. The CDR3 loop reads CASSDGQGYNEQFF. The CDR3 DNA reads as TGTGCCAGCAGTGACGGACAGGGCTACAATGAGCAGTTCTTC.

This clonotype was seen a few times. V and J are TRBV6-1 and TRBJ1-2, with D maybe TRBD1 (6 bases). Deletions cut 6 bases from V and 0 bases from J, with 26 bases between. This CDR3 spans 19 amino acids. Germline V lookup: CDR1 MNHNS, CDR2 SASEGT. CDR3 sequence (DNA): TGTGCCAGCAGCCGAAGGGGGTTCCGGGACGGTTTTTCTAACTATGGCTACACCTTC. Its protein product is CASSRRGFRDGFSNYGYTF.

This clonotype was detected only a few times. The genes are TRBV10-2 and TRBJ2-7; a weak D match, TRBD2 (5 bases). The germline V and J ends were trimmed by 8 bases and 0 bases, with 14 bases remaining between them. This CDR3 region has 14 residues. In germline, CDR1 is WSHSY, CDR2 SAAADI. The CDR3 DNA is TGCGCCAGCGTGGGAGTCACGACCTCCTACGAGCAGTACTTC. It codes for CASVGVTTSYEQYF.

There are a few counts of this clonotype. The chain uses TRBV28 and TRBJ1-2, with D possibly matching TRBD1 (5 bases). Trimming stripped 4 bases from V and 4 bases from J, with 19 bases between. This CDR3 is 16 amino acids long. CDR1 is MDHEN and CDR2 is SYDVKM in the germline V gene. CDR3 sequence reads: CASSWIPSGLGYGYTF. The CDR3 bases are TGTGCCAGCAGTTGGATCCCATCGGGGCTCGGCTATGGCTACACCTTC.

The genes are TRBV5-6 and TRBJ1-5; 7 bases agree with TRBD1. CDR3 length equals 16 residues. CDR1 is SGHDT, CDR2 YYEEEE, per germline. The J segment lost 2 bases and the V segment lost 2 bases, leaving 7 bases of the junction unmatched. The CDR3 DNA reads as TGTGCCAGCAGCTTTGACCCAGGGGGTGGCAATCAGCCCCAGCATTTT. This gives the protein CASSFDPGGGNQPQHF. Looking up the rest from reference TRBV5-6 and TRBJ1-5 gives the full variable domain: DAGVTQSPTHLIKTRGQQVTLRCSPKSGHDTVSWYQQALGQGPQFIFQYYEEEERQRGNFPDRFSGHQFPNYSSELNVNALLLGDSALYLCASSFDPGGGNQPQHFGDGTRLSIL.

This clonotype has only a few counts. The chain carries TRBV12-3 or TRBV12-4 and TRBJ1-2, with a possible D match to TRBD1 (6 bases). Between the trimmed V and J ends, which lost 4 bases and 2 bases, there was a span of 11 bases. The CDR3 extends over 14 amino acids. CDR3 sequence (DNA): TGTGCCAGCAGTTCGGGACACAGAAACTATGGCTACACCTTC. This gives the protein CASSSGHRNYGYTF.

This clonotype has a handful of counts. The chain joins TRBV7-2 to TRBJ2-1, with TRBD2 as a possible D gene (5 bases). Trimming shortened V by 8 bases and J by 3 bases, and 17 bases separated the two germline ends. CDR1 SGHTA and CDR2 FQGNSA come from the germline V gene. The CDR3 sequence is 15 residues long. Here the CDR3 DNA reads TGTGCCAGCGAATCGCGGGCCGGGTACTACAATGAGCAGTTCTTC. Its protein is CASESRAGYYNEQFF. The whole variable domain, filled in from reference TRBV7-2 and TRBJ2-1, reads GAGVSQSPSNKVTEKGKDVELRCDPISGHTALYWYRQSLGQGLEFLIYFQGNSAPDKSGLPSDRFSAERTGGSVSTLTIQRTQQEDSAVYLCASESRAGYYNEQFFGPGTRLTVL.